The rows below give T cell receptor beta chains drawn from one sample of a study of cytomegalovirus exposure and HLA in healthy donors. TCRdb's copy holds only in-frame clones and misses some; the assay was immunoSEQ multiplex PCR. The table lists fewer than 95,000 clones, 65% to 80% of them singletons. Sample: PBMCs. The receptor set was obtained from a man between 35 and 55 years old in good health and CMV-seronegative. Each CDR3 is given with its conserved first and last residue. The D gene is left open where the match is weak. Expanded clones are given a class, and other clones once, few, many or no size at all.

TRBD1	NA	TRBV4-3	TRBJ1-5	CASSQDPGGGQPQHF	TGCGCCAGCAGCCAAGATCCAGGGGGCGGTCAGCCCCAGCATTTT
TRBD1	NA	TRBV10-3	TRBJ1-4	CAISEARGHGEKLFF	TGTGCCATCAGTGAGGCAAGGGGGCACGGTGAAAAACTGTTTTTT
TRBD1	NA	TRBV7-6	TRBJ1-5	CASSSITQQGAGQPQHF	TGTGCCAGCAGCTCAATTACCCAACAGGGGGCTGGCCAGCCCCAGCATTTT
TRBD1	NA	TRBV10-3	TRBJ1-1	CAISDYDRGRNTEAFF	TGTGCCATCAGTGACTACGACAGGGGGAGGAACACTGAAGCTTTCTTT
TRBD1	NA	TRBV7-9	TRBJ2-7	CSSSLRQGNLYEQYF	TGTTCCAGCAGCCTACGACAGGGGAATCTCTACGAGCAGTACTTC
NA	NA	TRBV2	TRBJ2-1	CASTIRGNEQFF	TGTGCCAGCACCATCAGGGGCAATGAGCAGTTCTTC
TRBD1	NA	TRBV7-3	TRBJ2-1	CASSPGQANNEQFF	TGTGCCAGCAGCCCGGGACAGGCGAACAATGAGCAGTTCTTC
TRBD1	few	TRBV6-4	TRBJ2-3	CASKDRGLSTDTQYF	TGTGCCAGCAAGGACAGGGGGCTCAGCACAGATACGCAGTATTTT
NA	once	TRBV5-1	TRBJ2-3	CASSFDRRTDTQYF	TGCGCCAGCAGCTTTGACAGGAGAACAGATACGCAGTATTTT
NA	NA	TRBV7-9	TRBJ1-5	CASSLAGGSQPQHF	TGTGCCAGCAGCTTAGCGGGGGGGAGTCAGCCCCAGCATTTT
TRBD1	NA	TRBV5-1	TRBJ1-2	CASSFEGQLIYGYTF	TGCGCCAGCAGCTTTGAGGGACAGCTCATCTATGGCTACACCTTC
NA	NA	TRBV6-6	TRBJ2-5	CASSYSGSLETQYF	TGTGCCAGCAGTTACTCCGGTAGCCTCGAGACCCAGTACTTC
NA	NA	TRBV27	TRBJ1-2	CASSPGGSFYGYTF	TGTGCCAGCAGTCCCGGAGGCAGCTTCTATGGCTACACCTTC
NA	few	TRBV4-3	TRBJ1-5	CASSQSSSNQPQHF	TGCGCCAGCAGCCAGTCTAGTAGCAATCAGCCCCAGCATTTT
NA	NA	TRBV6-6	TRBJ2-2	CASSRNLLANTGELFF	TGTGCCAGCAGTCGAAACTTACTCGCGAACACCGGGGAGCTGTTTTTT
NA	NA	TRBV7-2	TRBJ2-3	CASSFVADTQYF	TGTGCCAGCAGCTTTGTAGCAGATACGCAGTATTTT
TRBD2	NA	TRBV30	TRBJ2-7	CAWSVYRGLAGGTYEQYF	TGTGCCTGGAGTGTATATCGGGGTCTAGCGGGGGGAACCTACGAGCAGTACTTC
TRBD2	few	TRBV4-2	TRBJ2-1	CASSQPSGGVLNEQFF	TGTGCCAGCAGCCAACCTAGCGGGGGGGTACTCAATGAGCAGTTCTTC